This T cell receptor (beta chain) came from a study of blood T cell repertoires in COVID-19. Study in general: Samples of COVID-19 (acute and convalescent) were obtained from the United States, Italy and Spain. Nucleic acid was either cDNA or gDNA, and it came from T cells, B-cell-depleted T cells, or PBMCs.

As originally analysed: Scientists estimated how many nucleated cells there were by amplifying reference gene primers. The repertoire was sequenced with immunoSEQ multiplex PCR; TCRdb's copy has only in-frame clones and lacks some. For V, J and clone size, that table is used; D and trimming come from the DNA. The sample comprises approximately 150,000 clones, roughly 80% of which are singletons, and approximately 3.5% rests with the top ten. This CDR3 region has 15 residues. CDR1 and CDR2 from the germline V gene are SGHVS and FQNEAQ. After removal of 5 bases from V and 1 base from J, the junction contained 8 bases not matched to a gene.

The sample was peripheral blood. The receptor was isolated from a man aged 65 to 85 who had recovered from COVID-19. The chain recombines TRBV7-8 with TRBJ2-7, with 7 bases identical to TRBD2. CDR3 protein: CASSRTPGLSYEQYF. Written as DNA, the CDR3 is TGTGCCAGCAGCAGGACGCCGGGACTATCCTACGAGCAGTACTTC.